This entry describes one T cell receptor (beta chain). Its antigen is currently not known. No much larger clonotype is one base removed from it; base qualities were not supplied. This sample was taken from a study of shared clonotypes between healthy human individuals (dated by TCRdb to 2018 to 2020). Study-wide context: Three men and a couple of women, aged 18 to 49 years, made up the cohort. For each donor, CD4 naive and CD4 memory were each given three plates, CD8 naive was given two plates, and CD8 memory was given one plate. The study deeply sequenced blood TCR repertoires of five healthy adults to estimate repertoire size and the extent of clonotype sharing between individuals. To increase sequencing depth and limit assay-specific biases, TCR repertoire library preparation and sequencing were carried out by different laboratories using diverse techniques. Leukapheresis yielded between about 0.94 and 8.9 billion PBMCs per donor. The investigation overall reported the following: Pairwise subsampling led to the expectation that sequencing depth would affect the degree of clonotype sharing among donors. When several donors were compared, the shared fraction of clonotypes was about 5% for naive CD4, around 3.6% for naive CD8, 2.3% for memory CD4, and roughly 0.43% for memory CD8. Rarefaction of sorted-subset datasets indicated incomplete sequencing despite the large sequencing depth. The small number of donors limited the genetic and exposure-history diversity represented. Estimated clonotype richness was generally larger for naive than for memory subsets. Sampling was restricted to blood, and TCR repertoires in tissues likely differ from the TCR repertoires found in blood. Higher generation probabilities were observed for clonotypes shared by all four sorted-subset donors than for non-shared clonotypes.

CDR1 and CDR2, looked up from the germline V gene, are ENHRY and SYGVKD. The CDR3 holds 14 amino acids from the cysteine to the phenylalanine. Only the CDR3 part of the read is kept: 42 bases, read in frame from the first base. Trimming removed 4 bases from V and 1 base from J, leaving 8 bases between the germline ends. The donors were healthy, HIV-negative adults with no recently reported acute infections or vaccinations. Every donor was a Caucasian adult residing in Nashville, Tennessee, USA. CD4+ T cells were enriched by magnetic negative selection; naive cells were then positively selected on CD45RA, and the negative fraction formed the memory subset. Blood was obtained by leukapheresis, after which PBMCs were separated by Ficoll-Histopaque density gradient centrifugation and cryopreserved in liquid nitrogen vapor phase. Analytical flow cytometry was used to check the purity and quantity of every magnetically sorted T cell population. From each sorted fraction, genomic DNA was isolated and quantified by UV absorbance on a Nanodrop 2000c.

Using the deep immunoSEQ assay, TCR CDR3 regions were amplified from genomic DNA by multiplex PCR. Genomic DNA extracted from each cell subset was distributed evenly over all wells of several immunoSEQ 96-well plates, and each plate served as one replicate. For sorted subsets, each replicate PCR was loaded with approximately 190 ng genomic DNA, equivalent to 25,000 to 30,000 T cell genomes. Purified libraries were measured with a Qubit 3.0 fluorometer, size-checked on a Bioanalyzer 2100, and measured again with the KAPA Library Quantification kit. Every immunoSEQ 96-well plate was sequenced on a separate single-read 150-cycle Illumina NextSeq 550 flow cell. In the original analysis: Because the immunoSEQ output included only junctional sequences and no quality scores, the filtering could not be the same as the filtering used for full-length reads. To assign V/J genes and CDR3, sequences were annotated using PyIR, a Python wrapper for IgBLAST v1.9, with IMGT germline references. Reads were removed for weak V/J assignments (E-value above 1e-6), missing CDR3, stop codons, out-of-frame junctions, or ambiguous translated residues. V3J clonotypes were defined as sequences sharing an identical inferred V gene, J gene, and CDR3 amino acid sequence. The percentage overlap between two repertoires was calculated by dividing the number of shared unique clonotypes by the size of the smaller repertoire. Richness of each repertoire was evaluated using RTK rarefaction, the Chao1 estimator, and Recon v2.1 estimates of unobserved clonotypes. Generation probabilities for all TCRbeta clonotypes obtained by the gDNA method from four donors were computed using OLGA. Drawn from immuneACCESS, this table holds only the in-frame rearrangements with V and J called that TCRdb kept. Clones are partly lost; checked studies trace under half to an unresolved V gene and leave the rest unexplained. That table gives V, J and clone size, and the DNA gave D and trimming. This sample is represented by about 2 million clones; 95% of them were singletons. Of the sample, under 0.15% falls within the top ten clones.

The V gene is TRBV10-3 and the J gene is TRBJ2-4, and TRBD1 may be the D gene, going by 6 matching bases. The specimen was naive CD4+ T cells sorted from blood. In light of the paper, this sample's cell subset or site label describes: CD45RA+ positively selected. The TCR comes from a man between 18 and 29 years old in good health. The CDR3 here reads CAISAGAAKNIQYF. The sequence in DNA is TGTGCCATCAGTGCAGGGGCGGCCAAAAACATTCAGTACTTC.